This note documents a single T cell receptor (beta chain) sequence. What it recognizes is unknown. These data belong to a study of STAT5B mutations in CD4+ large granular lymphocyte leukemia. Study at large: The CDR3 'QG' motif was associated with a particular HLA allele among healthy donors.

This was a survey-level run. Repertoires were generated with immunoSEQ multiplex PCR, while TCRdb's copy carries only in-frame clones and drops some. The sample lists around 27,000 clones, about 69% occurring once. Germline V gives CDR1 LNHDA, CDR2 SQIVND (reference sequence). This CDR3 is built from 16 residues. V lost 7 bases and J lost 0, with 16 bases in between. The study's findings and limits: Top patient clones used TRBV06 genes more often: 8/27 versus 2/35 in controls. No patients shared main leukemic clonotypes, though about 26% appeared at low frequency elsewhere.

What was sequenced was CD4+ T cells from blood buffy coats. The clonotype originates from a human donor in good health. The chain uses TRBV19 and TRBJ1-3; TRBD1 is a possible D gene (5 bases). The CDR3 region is CASTVPGTLSGNTIYF. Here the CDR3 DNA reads TGTGCCAGTACCGTGCCGGGGACCCTCTCTGGAAACACCATATATTTT.